One and the same sample provided the 16 T cell receptor beta chains below, sequenced in a study of T-cell reconstitution after alpha-beta-depleted transplantation in children. The TCRbeta library was prepared with unique molecular identifiers. Each CDR3 protein is one row after TCRdb ran MiXCR on the PCR reads. The sample records hundreds of thousands of distinct CDR3 sequences, roughly a tenth being singletons. The source material was PBMCs, sampled before TCRalphabeta/CD19-depleted stem cell transplant. Receptors originate from a child under two years old with acute myeloid leukemia, due to receive a stem cell transplant.

The chain couples TRBV10-3 to TRBJ2-1; TRBD1 agrees at 7 bases. The V and J ends lost 8 bases and 4 bases, in that order; junction bases with no gene match: 5. In germline, CDR1 is ENHRY, CDR2 SYGVKD. The CDR3 sequence is 13 residues long. CDR3 in DNA: TGTGCCATCCGCCCGGGACAGTACAATGAGCAGTTCTTC. Translating it yields CAIRPGQYNEQFF.

This clonotype has at least ten counts. CDR3 amino acids: CASSRMAGGLYEQYF. The CDR3 region has the DNA TGTGCCAGCAGCCGAATGGCGGGAGGTCTCTACGAGCAGTACTTC. V is TRBV12-3 or TRBV12-4 and J is TRBJ2-7; 8 bases are shared with TRBD2. The junction had 10 bases not matched to a gene; V was cut back by 6 bases and J by 3 bases. This CDR3 spans 15 amino acids.

V is TRBV18 and J is TRBJ2-7; D unclear. V lost 3 bases, J lost 4 bases, and 13 bases lay in between. The V gene's germline CDR1 is KGHSH and CDR2 LQKENI. The CDR3 totals 14 residues. CDR3 in DNA: TGTGCCAGCTCACCTCAGGATGACATTTACGAGCAGTACTTC. This gives the protein CASSPQDDIYEQYF.

With regard to this clonotype: This sequence may be a read error, since a much larger clone differs from it by one base. The chain combines TRBV3-1 with TRBJ2-1; D is unclear. The CDR3 is 12 amino acids. Germline CDR1 reads LGHDT; CDR2 reads YNNKEL (reference sequence). The CDR3 reads CSSSQFSNEQFF. CDR3 nucleotides: TGTTCCAGCAGCCAATTCAGCAATGAGCAGTTCTTC.

This clonotype occurred a few times. The CDR3 DNA reads TGTGCCAGCAGCGGACTAGTCAGACAGGGGTTTATGAACACTGAAGCTTTCTTT. Amino acids: CASSGLVRQGFMNTEAFF. V and J are TRBV7-8 and TRBJ1-1; TRBD1 agrees at 8 bases. The CDR3 covers 18 residues. The V gene end was trimmed by 5 bases and the J gene end by 0 bases; junction bases not matched to a gene: 14. Per the germline V gene, CDR1 is SGHVS and CDR2 is FQNEAQ.

This clonotype was found many times. J is TRBJ2-5 and V is TRBV18; no firm D call. Deletions cut 4 bases from V and 5 bases from J, with 14 bases between. The germline V gene encodes CDR1 KGHSH and CDR2 LQKENI. CDR3 size: 14 residues. DNA of the CDR3: TGTGCCAGCTCACGAATCGCCCTTTTGGAGACCCAGTACTTC. Its protein product is CASSRIALLETQYF. The complete variable domain, with remaining parts taken from reference TRBV18 and TRBJ2-5, reads NAGVMQNPRHLVRRRGQEARLRCSPMKGHSHVYWYRQLPEEGLKFMVYLQKENIIDESGMPKERFSAEFPKEGPSILRIQQVVRGDSAAYFCASSRIALLETQYFGPGTRLLVL.

This clonotype was counted at least ten times. The chain is built from TRBV7-2 and TRBJ2-7, with D hard to call. The germline CDR1 and CDR2 sequences are SGHTA and FQGNSA. The ends were cut back, 2 bases at V and 6 bases at J, with 8 bases in the middle. CDR3 length: 12 amino acids. CDR3 sequence reads: CASSLYSSEQYF. CDR3 sequence (DNA): TGTGCCAGCAGCTTATACAGCTCCGAGCAGTACTTC.

This clonotype was seen at least ten times. The chain has TRBV12-3 or TRBV12-4 and TRBJ1-3; 7 bases are a match to TRBD1. V shed 11 bases and J 4 bases; nucleotides not matched to a gene: 5. The CDR3 runs to 12 residues. CDR3 sequence reads: CASTGLGNTIYF. The CDR3 nucleotides read TGTGCCTCGACAGGGCTCGGAAACACCATATATTTT.

On this clonotype itself: A much larger clone is a single base away; this may be a read error. This sequence joins TRBV25-1 and TRBJ1-4; D gene unclear. V was trimmed by 7 bases and J by 0 bases, leaving 9 bases between them. The germline V gene has CDR1 MGHDK and CDR2 SYGVNS. There are 14 residues in the CDR3. In nucleotides, the CDR3 is TGTGCCAGCACTAGGGAGGCAACTAATGAAAAACTGTTTTTT. Protein sequence: CASTREATNEKLFF.

This clonotype appeared many times. This chain connects TRBV6-2 or TRBV6-3 to TRBJ2-7; the match to TRBD2 covers 13 bases. CDR1 and CDR2 (germline): MNHEY, SVGEGT. The V segment lost 1 base and the J segment 0 bases; nucleotides outside the gene matches: 12. The CDR3 extends over 20 amino acids. The CDR3 coding sequence is TGTGCCAGCAGTTACTTTGGGACTAGCGGGAAGAAAAGCTACTCCTACGAGCAGTACTTC. Translating gives CASSYFGTSGKKSYSYEQYF.

In its sample, this clonotype was seen many times. This chain uses TRBV9 with TRBJ2-3; no definite D call. The CDR3 runs 13 residues. Germline V gene sequence: CDR1 SGDLS, CDR2 YYNGEE. Trimming took off 0 bases at V and 6 bases at J, with 8 bases between the two ends. CDR3 sequence reads: CASSVEPWDTQYF. Written as DNA, the CDR3 is TGTGCCAGCAGCGTAGAACCGTGGGATACGCAGTATTTT.

This clonotype was counted only a few times. This chain uses TRBV20-1 with TRBJ2-2; TRBD2 agrees at 12 bases. The germline V gene encodes CDR1 DFQATT and CDR2 SNEGSKA (reference sequence). Germline trimming cut 6 bases from V and 4 bases from J; bases unmatched to any gene: 6. The CDR3 consists of 15 residues. The CDR3 DNA reads TGCAGTGCGGGTCTAGCGGGAGGGCCCACCGGGGAGCTGTTTTTT. Amino acids: CSAGLAGGPTGELFF.

This clonotype was counted many times. The chain couples TRBV6-5 to TRBJ2-3; TRBD2 agrees at 14 bases. The V gene end was trimmed by 2 bases and the J gene end by 4 bases; junction bases not matched to a gene: 2. From germline, CDR1 is MNHEY and CDR2 SVGAGI. There are 16 residues in the CDR3. The CDR3 DNA is TGTGCCAGCAGTTACAGGGGACTAGCGGGAGCAGATACGCAGTATTTT. Protein sequence: CASSYRGLAGADTQYF.

V is TRBV21-1 and J is TRBJ2-3; the table's D call, TRBD1, was not checked against the DNA. TRBV21-1 represents a pseudogene. This CDR3 is 21 amino acids long. The CDR3 DNA reads as TGTGCCAGCAGCAAAGCCCTTGGCGGGGAGCCCCTCGGCAACCAAGAAGATACGCAGTATTTT. It yields the protein CASSKALGGEPLGNQEDTQYF.

This clonotype showed up many times. V gene TRBV14 combines with J gene TRBJ2-7; no reliable D call. The CDR3 runs 13 residues. In germline, CDR1 is SGHDN, CDR2 FVKESK. Trimming took 4 bases from V and 4 from J, leaving 11 bases between them. The CDR3 sequence: CASSPFLLYEQYF. The DNA for the CDR3 is TGTGCCAGCAGCCCATTCCTTCTTTACGAGCAGTACTTC.

The sample holds many counts of this clonotype. This rearrangement joins TRBV4-1 to TRBJ2-7; TRBD2 might be the D (7 bases). Trimming removed 0 bases from V and 1 base from J, with 10 bases in between. Germline V gene sequence: CDR1 MGHRA, CDR2 YSYEKL. The CDR3 length is 15 residues. The CDR3 sequence: CASSQEGGPSYEQYF. The CDR3 bases are TGCGCCAGCAGCCAAGAGGGGGGGCCTTCCTACGAGCAGTACTTC.